Below, one T cell receptor (beta chain) is given with its context. The data originate from a study of blood T cell repertoires in COVID-19. Study details: Samples of COVID-19 (acute and convalescent) were obtained from the United States, Italy and Spain. T cells, B-cell-depleted T cells, or PBMCs supplied cDNA or gDNA.

Under the authors' procedure: It was from reference gene primer amplification that nucleated cell counts were estimated. Libraries were prepared by immunoSEQ multiplex PCR; TCRdb keeps only in-frame clonotypes and omits some of them. The V and J calls and the clone size are those of that table, but D and trimming were determined from the DNA. The sample includes a few hundred thousand clones, over 75% of them seen just once. The germline CDR1 and CDR2 sequences are KGHDR and SFDVKD. This CDR3 comprises 17 residues. With V trimmed by 3 bases and J by 0 bases, 3 bases remained unmatched. The TCR originated in a woman aged 45-60 years with acute or convalescent COVID-19. This chain links TRBV24-1 with TRBJ2-1; 11 nucleotides align to TRBD1. Sequencing input: peripheral blood. Here the CDR3 DNA reads TGTGCCACCAGTGATGCCGGGACAGGGGGCTCCTACAATGAGCAGTTCTTC. The encoded protein is CATSDAGTGGSYNEQFF.